This T cell receptor beta chain was retrieved from a study of siplizumab effects on memory and regulatory T cells (dated 2019 in TCRdb). About the full investigation: The effect of the anti-CD2 antibody siplizumab on alloreactive T-cell subsets was examined in allogeneic mixed lymphocyte reactions constructed from human PBMCs.

As concerns this clone: No antigen is known for it. No clone much larger than this one lies a single base away; base qualities are absent.

Here is what the overall study found, with its caveats: Because sequences at frequencies below about 10^-5 were poorly captured, only a minor fraction of alloreactive clones could be mapped back to unstimulated subsets. Unstimulated naive T cells appeared more diverse than memory T cells, and naive cells seemed to contribute substantially to the alloresponse. For roughly 80-97% of proliferating CD4+ or CD8+ clones, no naive or memory phenotype could be assigned. Siplizumab significantly lowered the cumulative frequency of alloreactive sequences that could be traced to unstimulated CD4+ memory T cells. The suppressive function of proliferating Tregs from siplizumab cultures was not functionally confirmed. Among mappable alloreactive CD4+ clones, the Treg-derived fraction averaged around 63% with siplizumab versus approximately 27% in control reactions.

In addition, sequencing in three donor pairs included unstimulated CD8+ effector memory subsets alongside CD4+ naive, CD8+ naive, CD8+ TEMRA and CD4+ memory subsets. Sorted unstimulated T cells and proliferating T cells recovered from mixed lymphocyte reactions underwent TCRbeta CDR3 sequencing. Fresh whole blood from fewer than 11 HLA-typed healthy donors served as the source for isolating PBMCs. Library method: the immunoSEQ multiplex PCR assay. About 10^5 TCR templates per sample were assayed by the deep sequencing platform. Genomic DNA extracted from sorted T cells was the material used for TCRbeta CDR3 sequencing. Concerning the study's data processing: The R programming language was used for the clonal analysis of the TCRbeta CDR3 data. Comparing unstimulated samples against CFSE-low samples taken after the reaction was how alloreactive CD4+ and CD8+ clones were defined. By matching sequences to the repertoires of sorted unstimulated Treg and non-Treg cells, each alloreactive CD4+ clone was assigned a regulatory or non-regulatory origin. TCRdb obtained this table from immuneACCESS and retained in-frame rearrangements with V and J assigned. These tables miss some clones; where compared with another copy, unresolved V genes account for less than half of the shortfall, and the remainder is unexplained. V, J and clone size derive from that table, while D and trimming were established from the DNA sequence. The table for this sample lists about 50,000 clones; roughly 84% of them were counted only once. The top ten clonotypes cover less than 0.35% of the sample.

Reading from cysteine to phenylalanine, the CDR3 counts 13 amino acids. CDR3 DNA only is kept here, 39 bases in frame from base 1. V lost 5 bases and J lost 4 bases, and the count of bases not matched to a germline gene is 5. The germline V gene gives CDR1 as SQVTM and CDR2 as ANQGSEA. The sequence was collected from a human donor in good health. The chain is made from TRBV29-1 and TRBJ2-1, with 7 central nucleotides matching TRBD2. The sample consisted of naive CD8+ T cells sorted from blood. The label giving this sample's cell subset or site can be read as: unstimulated naive T cells. The base sequence is TGCAGCGTTACGGGACTAACTTACAATGAGCAGTTCTTC. It translates as CSVTGLTYNEQFF.